Included here is one TCR beta chain sequence, with context. The sample is drawn from a study of shared clonotypes between healthy human individuals. DNA at about 190 ng, approximately 30,000 T cell genomes, went into sorted-subset replicate PCRs. Generated by immunoSEQ multiplex PCR, the TCRdb table keeps only in-frame clones and is missing some. This table has 950,000 to 1,300,000 clones, approximately 72% appearing once. This CDR3 contains 17 residues. V shed 4 bases and J shed 0 bases, with 17 bases lying between them. In germline, CDR1 is SGHRS, CDR2 YFSETQ. The J gene is TRBJ2-1, the V gene TRBV5-1, with no clear D. This TCR derives from a man aged 18 to 35 in good health. Sequencing used memory CD4+ T cells sorted from blood. This sample's subset: CD45RA-negative fraction. CDR3 in DNA: TGCGCCAGCAGCCCATCCCCTGGCCGGAGCTCCTACAATGAGCAGTTCTTC. As protein: CASSPSPGRSSYNEQFF.